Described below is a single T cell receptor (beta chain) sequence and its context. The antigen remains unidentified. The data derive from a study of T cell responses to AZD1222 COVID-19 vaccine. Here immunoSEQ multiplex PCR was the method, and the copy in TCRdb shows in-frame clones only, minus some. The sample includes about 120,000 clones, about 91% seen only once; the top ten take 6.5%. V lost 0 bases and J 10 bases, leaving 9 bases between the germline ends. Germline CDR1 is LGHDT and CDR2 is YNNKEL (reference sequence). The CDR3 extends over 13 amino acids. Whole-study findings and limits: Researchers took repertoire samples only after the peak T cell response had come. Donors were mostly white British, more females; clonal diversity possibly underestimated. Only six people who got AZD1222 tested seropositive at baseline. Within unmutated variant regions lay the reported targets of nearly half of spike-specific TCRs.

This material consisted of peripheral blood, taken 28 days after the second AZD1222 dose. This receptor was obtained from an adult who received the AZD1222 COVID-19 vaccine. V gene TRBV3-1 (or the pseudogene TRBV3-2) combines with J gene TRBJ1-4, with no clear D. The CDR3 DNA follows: TGTGCCAGCAGCCAAGATTCGGGGATAAAACTGTTTTTT. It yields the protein CASSQDSGIKLFF.